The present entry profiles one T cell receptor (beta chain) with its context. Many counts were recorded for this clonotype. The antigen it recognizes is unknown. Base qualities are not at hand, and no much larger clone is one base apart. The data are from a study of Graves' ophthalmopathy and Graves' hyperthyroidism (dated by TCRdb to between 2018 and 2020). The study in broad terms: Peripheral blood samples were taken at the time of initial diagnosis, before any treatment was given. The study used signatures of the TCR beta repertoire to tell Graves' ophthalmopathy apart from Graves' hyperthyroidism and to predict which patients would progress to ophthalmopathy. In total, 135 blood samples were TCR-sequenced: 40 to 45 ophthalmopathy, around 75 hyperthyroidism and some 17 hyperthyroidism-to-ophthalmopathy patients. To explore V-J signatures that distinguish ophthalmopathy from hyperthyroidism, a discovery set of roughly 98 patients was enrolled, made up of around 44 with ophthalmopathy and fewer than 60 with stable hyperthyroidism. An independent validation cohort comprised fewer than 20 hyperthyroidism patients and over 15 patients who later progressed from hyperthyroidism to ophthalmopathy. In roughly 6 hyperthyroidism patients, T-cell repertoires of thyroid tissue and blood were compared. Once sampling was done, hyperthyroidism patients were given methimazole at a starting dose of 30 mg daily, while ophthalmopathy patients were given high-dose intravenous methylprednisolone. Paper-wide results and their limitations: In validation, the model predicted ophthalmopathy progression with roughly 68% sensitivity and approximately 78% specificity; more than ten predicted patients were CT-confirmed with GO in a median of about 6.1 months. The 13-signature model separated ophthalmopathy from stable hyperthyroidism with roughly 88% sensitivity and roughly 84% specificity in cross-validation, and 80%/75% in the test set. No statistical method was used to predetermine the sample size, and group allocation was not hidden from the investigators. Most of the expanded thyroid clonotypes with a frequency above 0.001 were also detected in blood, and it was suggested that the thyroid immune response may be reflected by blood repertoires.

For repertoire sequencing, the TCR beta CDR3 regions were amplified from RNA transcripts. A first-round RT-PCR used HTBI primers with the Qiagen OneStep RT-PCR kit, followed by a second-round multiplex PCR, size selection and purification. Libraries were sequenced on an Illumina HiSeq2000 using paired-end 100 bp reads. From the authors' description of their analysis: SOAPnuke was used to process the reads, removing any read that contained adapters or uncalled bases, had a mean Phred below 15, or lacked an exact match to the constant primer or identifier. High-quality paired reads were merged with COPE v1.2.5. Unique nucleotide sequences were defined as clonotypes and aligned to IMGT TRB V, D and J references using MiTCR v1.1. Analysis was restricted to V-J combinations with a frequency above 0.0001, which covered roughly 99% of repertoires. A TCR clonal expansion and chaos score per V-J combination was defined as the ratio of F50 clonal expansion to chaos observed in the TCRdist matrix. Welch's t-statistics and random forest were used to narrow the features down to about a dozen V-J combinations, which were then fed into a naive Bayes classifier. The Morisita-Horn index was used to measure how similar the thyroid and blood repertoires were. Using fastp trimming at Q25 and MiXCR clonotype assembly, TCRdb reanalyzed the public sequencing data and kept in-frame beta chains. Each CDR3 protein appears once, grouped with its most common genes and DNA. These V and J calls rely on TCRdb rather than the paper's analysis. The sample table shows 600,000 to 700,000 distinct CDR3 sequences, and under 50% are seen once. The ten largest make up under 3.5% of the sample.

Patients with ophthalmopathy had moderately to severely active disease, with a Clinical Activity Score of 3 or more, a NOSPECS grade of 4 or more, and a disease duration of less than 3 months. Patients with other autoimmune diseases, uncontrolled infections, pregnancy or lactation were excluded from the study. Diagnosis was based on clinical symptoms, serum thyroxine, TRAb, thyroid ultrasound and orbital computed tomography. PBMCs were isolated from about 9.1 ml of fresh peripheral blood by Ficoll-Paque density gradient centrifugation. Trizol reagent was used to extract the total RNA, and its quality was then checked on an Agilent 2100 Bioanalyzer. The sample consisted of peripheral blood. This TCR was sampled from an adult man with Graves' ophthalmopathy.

The nucleotide sequence is TGCAGTGCTAGAGATAATCAGGGGGCAGGGGATGGCTACACCTTC. Its translation is CSARDNQGAGDGYTF. The V and J segments used are TRBV20-1 and TRBJ1-2; TRBD1 matches 8 bases in the middle. Reading from cysteine to phenylalanine, the CDR3 counts 15 amino acids. The CDR3 DNA has 45 bases and is translated from base 1. The germline V gene (reference sequence) gives CDR1 as DFQATT and CDR2 as SNEGSKA. Trimming leaves V shorter by 0 bases and J shorter by 6 bases, with the junction holding 9 bases beyond the gene matches.